Included here is one TCR beta chain sequence, with context. Its antigen is not known. The data were taken from a study of T cell responses to AZD1222 COVID-19 vaccine. Assay used: immunoSEQ multiplex PCR; TCRdb lists only in-frame clones, some missing. Of about 170,000 clones in the sample, 90% were seen once. In germline, CDR1 is SGHTA, CDR2 FQGNSA. The CDR3 has 13 amino acids. V was cut by 5 bases and J by 7 bases, with 14 bases left in between. Study-wide points: Receipt of two AZD1222 doses was followed by a rise in Spike-specific TCR breadth and depth.

This clonotype was obtained from an adult in good health. The sequenced sample was peripheral blood, obtained on day 0 of AZD1222 vaccination. The V call is TRBV7-2, the J call TRBJ1-1; D is undetermined. CDR3 protein: CASSLLGVGEAFF. CDR3 DNA: TGTGCCAGCAGCCTTTTGGGCGTGGGTGAAGCTTTCTTT.